The clone carrying this T cell receptor (beta chain) was seen ten or more times. Antigen: not known. The data stem from a study of regulatory T cells in long-lasting Graves disease. The CDR3 is 15 amino acids. Germline CDR1 MDHEN, CDR2 SYDVKM. V shed 2 bases and J shed 6 bases, with 14 bases lying between them. Time point given: newly diagnosed GD, antithyroid drugs for less than 3 months. The authors made the TCR library using RNA they extracted from PBMCs. The authors drew patients from an endocrinology department in Xi'an, China. Combining iRepertoire HTBI primers with Arm-PCR of CDR3 regions, the authors built TCR beta libraries. TCRdb ran MiXCR on the multiplex PCR reads and lists one entry per CDR3 protein. The repertoire has 200,000 to 250,000 distinct CDR3 sequences, around 20% of them found once; the top ten carry over 20%. Study results and caveats: Persistent cases favored TRBV28, TRBJ1-2 and TRBJ2-5. Persistent Graves' patients showed less TCR diversity than newly diagnosed ones.

The clonotype originates from a female donor with Graves disease. The rearrangement links TRBV28 to TRBJ2-1, with no clear D. Source: peripheral blood mononuclear cells (PBMCs), taken at new diagnosis, from a patient treated with antithyroid drugs. The CDR3 loop is CASSLRPDYPNEQFF. CDR3 DNA: TGTGCCAGCAGTTTACGGCCCGATTATCCCAATGAGCAGTTCTTC.